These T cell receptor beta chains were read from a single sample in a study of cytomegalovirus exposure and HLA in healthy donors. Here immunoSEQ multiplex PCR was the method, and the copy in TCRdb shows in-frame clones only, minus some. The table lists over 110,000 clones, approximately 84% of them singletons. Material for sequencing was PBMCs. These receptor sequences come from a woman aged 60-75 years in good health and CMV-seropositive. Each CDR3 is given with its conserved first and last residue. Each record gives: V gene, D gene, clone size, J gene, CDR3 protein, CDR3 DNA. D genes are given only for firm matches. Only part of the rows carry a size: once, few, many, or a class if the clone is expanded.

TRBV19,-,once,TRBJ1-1,CASSISSGNTEAFF,TGTGCCAGTAGTATCTCTTCGGGGAACACTGAAGCTTTCTTT
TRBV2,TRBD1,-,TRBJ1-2,CASRDRVLNYGYTF,TGTGCCAGCAGAGACAGGGTATTGAACTATGGCTACACCTTC
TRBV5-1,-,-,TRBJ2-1,CASSLGVYNEQFF,TGCGCCAGCAGCTTGGGCGTCTACAATGAGCAGTTCTTC
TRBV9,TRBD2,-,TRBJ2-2,CASSPRTSRAGELFF,TGTGCCAGCAGCCCCCGGACTAGCAGGGCCGGGGAGCTGTTTTTT
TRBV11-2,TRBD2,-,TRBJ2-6,CASKGLAGSGANVLTF,TGTGCCAGCAAGGGACTAGCGGGCTCTGGGGCCAACGTCCTGACTTTC
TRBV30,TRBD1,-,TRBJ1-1,CAWSFPQGGTTEAFF,TGTGCCTGGAGTTTTCCCCAGGGGGGTACCACTGAAGCTTTCTTT
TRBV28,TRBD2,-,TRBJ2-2,CASRSGGVAGELFF,TGTGCCAGCAGAAGCGGGGGAGTCGCCGGGGAGCTGTTTTTT
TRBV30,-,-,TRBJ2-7,CAWDEGLPSYEQYF,TGTGCCTGGGACGAGGGACTGCCCTCCTACGAGCAGTACTTC
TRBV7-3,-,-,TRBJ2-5,CASSLVHASGETQYF,TGTGCCAGCAGCTTAGTACACGCCAGTGGAGAGACCCAGTACTTC
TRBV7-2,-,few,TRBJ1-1,CASSYGTMNTEAFF,TGTGCCAGCAGCTACGGGACAATGAACACTGAAGCTTTCTTT
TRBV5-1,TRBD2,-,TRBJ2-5,CASSPITQLAGAKTQYF,TGCGCCAGCAGCCCTATAACACAACTAGCGGGAGCGAAGACCCAGTACTTC
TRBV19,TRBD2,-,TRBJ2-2,CATLGTSGGIGELFF,TGTGCCACCCTTGGGACTAGCGGGGGAATCGGGGAGCTGTTTTTT
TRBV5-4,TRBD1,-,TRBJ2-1,CASSGRDRNNEQFF,TGTGCCAGCAGCGGAAGGGACAGGAACAATGAGCAGTTCTTC